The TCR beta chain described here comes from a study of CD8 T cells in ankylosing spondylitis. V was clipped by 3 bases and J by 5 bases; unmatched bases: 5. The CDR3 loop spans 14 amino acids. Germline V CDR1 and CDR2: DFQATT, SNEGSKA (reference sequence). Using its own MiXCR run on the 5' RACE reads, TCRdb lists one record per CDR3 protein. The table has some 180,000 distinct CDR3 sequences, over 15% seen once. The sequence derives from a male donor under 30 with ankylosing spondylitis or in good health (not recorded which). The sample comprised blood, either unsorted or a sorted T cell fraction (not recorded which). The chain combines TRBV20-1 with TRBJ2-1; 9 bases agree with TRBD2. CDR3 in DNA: TGCAGTGCTAGCTCGGAGCGGGAGGACAATGAGCAGTTCTTC. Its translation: CSASSEREDNEQFF.